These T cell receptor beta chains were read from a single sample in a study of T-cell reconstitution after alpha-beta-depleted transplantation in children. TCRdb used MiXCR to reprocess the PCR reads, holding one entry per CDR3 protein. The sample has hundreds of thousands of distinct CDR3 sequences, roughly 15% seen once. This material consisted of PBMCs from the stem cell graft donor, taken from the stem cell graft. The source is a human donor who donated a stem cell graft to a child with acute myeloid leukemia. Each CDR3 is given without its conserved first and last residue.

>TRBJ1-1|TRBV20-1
SALAFGTGNTEAF
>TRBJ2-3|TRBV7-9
ASRPTSTPDTQY
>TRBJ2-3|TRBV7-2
ASSRSTATSTDTQY
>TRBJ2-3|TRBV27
ANTDRGGHLPDTQY
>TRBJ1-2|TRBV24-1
ATSESYLAGGYDGYT
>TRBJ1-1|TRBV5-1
ASGGQAAEAF
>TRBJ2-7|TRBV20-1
SARSGGSYEQY
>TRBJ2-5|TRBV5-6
ASSLELAGTQETQY
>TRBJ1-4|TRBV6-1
ASALRIRNEKLF
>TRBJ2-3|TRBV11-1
ASSLRLGGADTQY
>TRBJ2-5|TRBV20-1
SASSSGTSGEETQY
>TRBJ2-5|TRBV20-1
SARASGAIRAQY
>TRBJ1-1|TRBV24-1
ATRTDRGTEAF
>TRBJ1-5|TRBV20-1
SAIPGQGDQPQH
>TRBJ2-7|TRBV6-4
ASSELTRPYEQY
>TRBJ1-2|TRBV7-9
ASSSGTLYGYT
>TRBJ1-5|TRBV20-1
SARQQGASNQPQH
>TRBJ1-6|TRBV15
ATSRDRGTGSPLH
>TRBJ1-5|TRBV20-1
SARDGVNQPQH
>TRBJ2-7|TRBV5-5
ASSSRDGSYEQY
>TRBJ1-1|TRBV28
ASPPNRRGHTEAF
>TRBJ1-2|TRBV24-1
ATSDPSTGRNSGYT
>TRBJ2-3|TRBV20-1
SAGVGGTDTQY
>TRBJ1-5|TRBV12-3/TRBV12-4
ASSVSQPQH
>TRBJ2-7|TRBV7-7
ASSRDRDGEQY
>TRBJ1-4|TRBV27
ASTRRGLEKLF
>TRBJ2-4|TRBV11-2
ASSLGAGLDKNIQY
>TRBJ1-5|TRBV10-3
AISATVEQPQH
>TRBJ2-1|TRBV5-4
ASSPGGGGGKF
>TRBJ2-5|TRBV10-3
AISHGTSGQETQY
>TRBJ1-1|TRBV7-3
ASSPWGQQNTEAF
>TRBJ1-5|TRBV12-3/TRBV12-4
ASGLTGGHQPQH
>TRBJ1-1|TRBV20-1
SARGQGNRITEAF
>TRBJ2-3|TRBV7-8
ASRDSERTTDTQY
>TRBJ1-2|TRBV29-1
SVSDREDYGYT
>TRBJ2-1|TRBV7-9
ASAIGYEQF
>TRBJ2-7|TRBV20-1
SAGARHRAYEQY
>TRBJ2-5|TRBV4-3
ASSQEISAETQY
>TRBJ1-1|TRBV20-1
SARVLGENTEAF
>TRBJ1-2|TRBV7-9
ASSLSRQNYGYT
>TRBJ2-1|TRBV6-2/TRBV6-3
ASLDGGALYNEQF
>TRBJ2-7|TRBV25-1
ASSEEGASYEQY
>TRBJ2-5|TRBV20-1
SARRETQY